This T cell receptor (beta chain) appears in the sequencing data of a study of post-analysis software for immune sequencing data. At the level of the study: Relapsing-remitting, secondary progressive and progressive-relapsing multiple sclerosis were all included among the disease courses.

Broader study findings: Strong co-clustering by F measure was seen for same-batch samples. Those with multiple sclerosis, the patient group, showed significantly lower normalized Chao1 diversity than controls. There were a handful of TRBV segments more frequent in patients than controls, and TRBV5-6, TRBV5-1 and TRBV20-1 were among them.

With respect to this clonotype: Its antigen is undetermined.

The germline V gene has CDR1 SGHTA and CDR2 FQGNSA. The CDR3 covers 14 residues. Between the trimmed V and J ends, which lost 1 base and 4 bases, there was a span of 9 bases. Each TCR beta cDNA library carried unique molecular identifiers. TCRdb independently ran MiXCR on the PCR reads; one entry per CDR3 protein. The sample shows 500,000 to 600,000 distinct CDR3 sequences, around 40% of them seen only once. The source material was blood. The sequence was obtained from a girl aged 5-17 years with multiple sclerosis. The chain has TRBV7-2 and TRBJ2-3; D uncertain. The CDR3 region has the DNA TGTGCCAGCAGCTTAGAACCGTACCCAGATACGCAGTATTTT. This codes for CASSLEPYPDTQYF.